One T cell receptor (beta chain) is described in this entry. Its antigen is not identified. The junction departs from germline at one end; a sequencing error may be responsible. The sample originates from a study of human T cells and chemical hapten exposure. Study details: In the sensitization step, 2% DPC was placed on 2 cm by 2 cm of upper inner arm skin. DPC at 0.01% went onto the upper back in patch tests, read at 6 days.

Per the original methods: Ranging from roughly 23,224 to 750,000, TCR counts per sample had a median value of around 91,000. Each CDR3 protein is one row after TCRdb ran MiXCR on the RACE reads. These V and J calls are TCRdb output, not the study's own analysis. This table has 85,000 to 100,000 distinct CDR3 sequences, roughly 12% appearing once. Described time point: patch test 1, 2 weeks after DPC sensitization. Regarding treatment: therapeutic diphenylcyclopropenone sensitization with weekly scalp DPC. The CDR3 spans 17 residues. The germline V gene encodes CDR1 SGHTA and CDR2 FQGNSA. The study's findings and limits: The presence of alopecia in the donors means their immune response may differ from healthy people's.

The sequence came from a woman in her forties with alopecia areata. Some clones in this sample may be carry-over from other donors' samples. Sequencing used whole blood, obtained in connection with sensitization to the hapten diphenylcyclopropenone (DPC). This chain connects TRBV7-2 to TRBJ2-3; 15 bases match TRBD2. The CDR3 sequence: CASSLGTSGRATNTQYF. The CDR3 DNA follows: TGTGCCAGCAGCTTAGGGACTAGCGGGAGGGCCACAAATACGCAGTATTTT.